A single sample gave rise to the 5 T cell receptor beta chains below, sequenced in a study of human T cells and chemical hapten exposure. As for time point: pre-sensitization, week 0. Sample treatment: therapeutic diphenylcyclopropenone sensitization with weekly scalp DPC. TCRdb called the RACE reads again in MiXCR, with one record for every CDR3 protein. The data contain some 74,000 distinct CDR3 sequences, roughly 15% of them singletons. The sequenced sample was whole blood, obtained in connection with sensitization to the hapten diphenylcyclopropenone (DPC). The receptors here all came from a woman in her fifties or sixties with alopecia areata. Some clones in this sample may be carry-over from other donors' samples.

This chain joins TRBV10-2 and TRBJ1-5; D is unclear. The length of the CDR3 is 14 residues. Trimming shortened V by 0 bases and J by 3 bases, and 6 bases separated the two germline ends. Germline assignment: CDR1 WSHSY and CDR2 SAAADI. This chain's CDR3 is CASSESGLNQPQHF. The DNA of the CDR3 is TGCGCCAGCAGTGAGTCAGGGCTCAATCAGCCCCAGCATTTT.

This clonotype was detected a few times. The genes are TRBV20-1 and TRBJ1-1, with 9 bases identical to TRBD1. Germline CDR1 reads DFQATT; CDR2 reads SNEGSKA (reference sequence). Germline trimming cut 3 bases from V and 12 bases from J; bases unmatched to any gene: 8. CDR3 length equals 12 residues. CDR3 nucleotide sequence: TGCAGTGCTAGGGCCGGGACAGGGTTCCCTTTCTTT. Its translation: CSARAGTGFPFF.

This clonotype was seen a handful of times. The chain combines TRBV9 with TRBJ2-2; a possible D gene is TRBD1 (6 bases). This CDR3 contains 16 residues. Trimming removed 1 base from V and 5 bases from J, with 15 bases in between. CDR1 SGDLS and CDR2 YYNGEE come from the germline V gene. The CDR3 is CASSVKGRGWTGELFF. CDR3 in DNA: TGTGCCAGCAGCGTAAAAGGCAGGGGATGGACCGGGGAGCTGTTTTTT.

This chain joins TRBV20-1 and TRBJ2-7, with 10 bases lining up with TRBD2. The CDR3 covers 14 residues. Germline assignment: CDR1 DFQATT and CDR2 SNEGSKA (reference sequence). V shed 1 base and J 6 bases; nucleotides not matched to a gene: 6. The CDR3 DNA sequence: TGCAGTGCTAGAGCGCTAGCGGGAGACTCCGAGCAGTACTTC. Residues: CSARALAGDSEQYF.

J is TRBJ2-3 and V is TRBV3-1; 16 bases match TRBD2. V shed 1 base, J shed 4 bases, and the junction held 11 bases outside the gene matches. Germline V gene lookup returns CDR1 LGHDT and CDR2 YNNKEL (reference sequence). This CDR3 spans 20 amino acids. CDR3 amino acids: CASSQVARSGLAGGSDTQYF. As DNA, the CDR3 is TGTGCCAGCAGCCAAGTTGCCCGCTCGGGACTAGCGGGAGGGTCAGATACGCAGTATTTT.